This TCR beta chain was sequenced in a study of graft-versus-host responses after intestinal transplantation. Sequencing was performed with immunoSEQ multiplex PCR; in TCRdb, only in-frame clones are kept and a portion is missing. The data contain 90,000 to 150,000 clones, approximately 95% of them singletons. A note on this clone: The antigen is undetermined.

V gave up 5 bases and J gave up 6 bases, with 10 bases separating them. There are 13 residues in the CDR3. The V gene's germline CDR1 is MNHEY and CDR2 SVGAGI. This receptor was obtained from a human donor who received an intestinal transplant. This chain connects TRBV6-5 to TRBJ2-2; maybe TRBD2 (6 bases). This material consisted of unstimulated CD4+ T cells sorted from spleen or lymph node cells, taken before intestinal transplant. The CDR3 DNA follows: TGTGCCAGCAGTCCACGACTAGCCGGGGAGCTGTTTTTT. Amino acid sequence: CASSPRLAGELFF.